This T cell receptor beta chain was documented in a study of T cells in Graves' hyperthyroidism and ophthalmopathy. Study-level findings and limits: Stable hyperthyroidism was told apart from ophthalmopathy by a model built on 13 V-J features.

V shed 6 bases, J shed 1 base, and the junction held 5 bases outside the gene matches. The CDR3 spans 14 residues. The V gene's germline CDR1 is SNHLY and CDR2 FYNNEI. Lactation, pregnancy, other autoimmune disease or uncontrolled infection led to exclusion of patients. Each diagnosis was grounded in clinical symptoms, serum thyroxine and TRAb, thyroid ultrasound, and orbital computed tomography. Fresh 10 ml peripheral blood yielded PBMCs. There were TCR beta CDR3 regions amplified from RNA transcripts. A set of HTBI primers served as the primers for a first-round RT-PCR of the TCR CDR3. TCRdb itself ran the multiplex PCR reads through MiXCR, one entry per CDR3 protein. Of roughly 520,000 distinct CDR3 sequences in the sample, roughly 25% were seen once. This clonotype was detected ten times or more. Its specificity is not known.

Sequencing input: blood. The source is a woman in her twenties or thirties with Graves' ophthalmopathy. The V and J genes are TRBV2 and TRBJ2-5; 7 positions agree with TRBD2. CDR3 sequence reads: CASRLSGAQETQYF. Here the CDR3 DNA reads TGTGCCAGCAGACTCAGCGGGGCCCAAGAGACCCAGTACTTC.